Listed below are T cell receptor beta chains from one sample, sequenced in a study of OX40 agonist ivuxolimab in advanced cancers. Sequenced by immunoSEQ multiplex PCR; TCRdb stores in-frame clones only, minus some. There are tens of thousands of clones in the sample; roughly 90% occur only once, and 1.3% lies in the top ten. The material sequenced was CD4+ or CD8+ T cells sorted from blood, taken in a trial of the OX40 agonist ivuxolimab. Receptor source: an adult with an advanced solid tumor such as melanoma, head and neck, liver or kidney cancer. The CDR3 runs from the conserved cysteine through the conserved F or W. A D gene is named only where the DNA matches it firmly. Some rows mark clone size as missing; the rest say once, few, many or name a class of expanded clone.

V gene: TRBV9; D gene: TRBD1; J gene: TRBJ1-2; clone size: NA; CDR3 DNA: TGTGCCAGCAGCGTAGGGGGACAGGGGTATGGCTACACCTTC; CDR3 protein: CASSVGGQGYGYTF
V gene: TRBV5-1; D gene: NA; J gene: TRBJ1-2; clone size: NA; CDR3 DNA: TGCGCCAGCAGCTTAGAAAGGAACTATGGCTACACCTTC; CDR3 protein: CASSLERNYGYTF
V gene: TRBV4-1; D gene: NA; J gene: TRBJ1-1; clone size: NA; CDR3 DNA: TGCGCCAGCAGCCAGGGACCGATGAACACTGAAGCTTTCTTT; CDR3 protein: CASSQGPMNTEAFF
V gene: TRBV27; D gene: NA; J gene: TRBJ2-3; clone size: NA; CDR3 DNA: TGTGCCAGCAGTCAAAGCGCGATCGCAGATACGCAGTATTTT; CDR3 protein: CASSQSAIADTQYF
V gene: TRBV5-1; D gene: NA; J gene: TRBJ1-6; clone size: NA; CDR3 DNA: TGCGCCAGCAGCTTGGCCCAGGTGGGGGACGTGAATTCACCCCTCCACTTT; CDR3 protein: CASSLAQVGDVNSPLHF
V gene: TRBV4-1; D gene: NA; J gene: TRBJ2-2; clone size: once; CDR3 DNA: TGCGCCAGCAGCCAAGCGGTTCTCCAGACTCAACTGTTTTTT; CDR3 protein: CASSQAVLQTQLFF
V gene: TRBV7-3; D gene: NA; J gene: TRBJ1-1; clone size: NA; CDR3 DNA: TGTGCCAGCAGCCTTAACAGGGTTGGAGAAGCTTTCTTT; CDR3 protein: CASSLNRVGEAFF
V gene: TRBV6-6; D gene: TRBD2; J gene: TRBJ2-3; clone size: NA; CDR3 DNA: TGTGCCAGCAGCGAGCGGGGGACTAGCACAGATACGCAGTATTTT; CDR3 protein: CASSERGTSTDTQYF
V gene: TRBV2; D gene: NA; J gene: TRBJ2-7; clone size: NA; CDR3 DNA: TGTGCCAGCCTCCCCGGCAGGCACTCCTACGAGCAGTACTTC; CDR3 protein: CASLPGRHSYEQYF
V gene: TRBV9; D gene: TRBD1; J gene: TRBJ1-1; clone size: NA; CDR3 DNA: TGTGCCAGCAGCCCACAGGGGGCCTTCACTGAAGCTTTCTTT; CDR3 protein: CASSPQGAFTEAFF
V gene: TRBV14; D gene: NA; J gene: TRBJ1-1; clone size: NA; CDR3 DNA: TGTGCCAGCAGCCAATTTAAGGCGTCGGGAGCTTTCTTT; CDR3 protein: CASSQFKASGAFF
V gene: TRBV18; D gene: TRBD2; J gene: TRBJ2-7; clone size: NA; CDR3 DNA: TGTGCCAGCTCACCACCGTTGACTAGCAGATTCTACGAGCAGTACTTC; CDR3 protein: CASSPPLTSRFYEQYF
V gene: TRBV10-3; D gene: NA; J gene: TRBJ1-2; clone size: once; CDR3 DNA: TGTGCCATCAGTGAGGGGATAGGGGGGTATGGCTACACCTTC; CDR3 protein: CAISEGIGGYGYTF
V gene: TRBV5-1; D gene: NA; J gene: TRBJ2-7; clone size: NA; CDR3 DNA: TGCGCCAGCAGCTTGAAACATAACTCCTACGAGCAGTACTTC; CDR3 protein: CASSLKHNSYEQYF
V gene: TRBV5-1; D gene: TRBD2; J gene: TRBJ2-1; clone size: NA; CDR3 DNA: TGCGCCAGCAGCTTGGTTGTTAGCGGGAGCGCTGAGCAGTTCTTC; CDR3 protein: CASSLVVSGSAEQFF
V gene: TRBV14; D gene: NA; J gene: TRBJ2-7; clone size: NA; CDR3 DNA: TGTGCCAGCAGCCAAGACTGGACGTCCTACGAGCAGTACTTC; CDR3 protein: CASSQDWTSYEQYF
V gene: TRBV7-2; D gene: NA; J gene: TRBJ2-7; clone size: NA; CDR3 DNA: TGTGCCAGCAGCCCCTATGTGGGGGAGCAGTACTTC; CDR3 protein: CASSPYVGEQYF
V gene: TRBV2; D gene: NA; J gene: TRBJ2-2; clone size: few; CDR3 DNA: TGTGCCAGCAAGGAAGCGAACACCGGGGAGCTGTTTTTT; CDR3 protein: CASKEANTGELFF
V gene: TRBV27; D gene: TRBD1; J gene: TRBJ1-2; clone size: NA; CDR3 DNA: TGTGCCACCAGTTCGACAGGGGGCTATGGCTACACCTTC; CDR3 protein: CATSSTGGYGYTF
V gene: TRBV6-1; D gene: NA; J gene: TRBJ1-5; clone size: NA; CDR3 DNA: TGTGCCATCGCTACTACAGGGTCAAATCAGCCCCAGCATTTT; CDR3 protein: CAIATTGSNQPQHF
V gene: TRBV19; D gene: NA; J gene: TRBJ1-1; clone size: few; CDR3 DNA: TGTGCCAGTTCCAGGTCGTGGACTGAAGCTTTCTTT; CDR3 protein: CASSRSWTEAFF
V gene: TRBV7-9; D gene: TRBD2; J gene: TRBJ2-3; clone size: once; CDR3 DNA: TGTGCCAGCACCCGAGGACTAGCGGGAGTATCGGATACGCAGTATTTT; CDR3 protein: CASTRGLAGVSDTQYF
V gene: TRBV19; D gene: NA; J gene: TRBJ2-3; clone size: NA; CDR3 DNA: TGTGCCAGTAGTATAGGTGTATCGTTCCAGGGCCCCACAGATACGCAGTATTTT; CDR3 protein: CASSIGVSFQGPTDTQYF
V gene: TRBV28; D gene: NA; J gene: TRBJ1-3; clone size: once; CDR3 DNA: TGTGCCAGCAGTAAGGGGCCAAGAAACACCATATATTTT; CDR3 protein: CASSKGPRNTIYF
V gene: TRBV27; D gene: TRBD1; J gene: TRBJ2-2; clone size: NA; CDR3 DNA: TGTGCCAGCAGTGTCTATCCCGGGACAGCGAACACCGGGGAGCTGTTTTTT; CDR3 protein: CASSVYPGTANTGELFF
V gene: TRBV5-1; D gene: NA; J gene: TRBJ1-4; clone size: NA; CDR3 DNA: TGCGCCAGCAGCGCCGGGTCCCGGGGCCCTGGATATGAAAAACTGTTTTTT; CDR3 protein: CASSAGSRGPGYEKLFF
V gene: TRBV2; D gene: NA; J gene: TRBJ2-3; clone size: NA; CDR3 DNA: TGTGCCAGCAGTTCTAAGGGGGAGACAGATACGCAGTATTTT; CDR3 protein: CASSSKGETDTQYF
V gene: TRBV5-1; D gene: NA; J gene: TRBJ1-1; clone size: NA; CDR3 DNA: TGCGCCAGCAATTTAGGGGGACAAAAGAACACTGAAGCTTTCTTT; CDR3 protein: CASNLGGQKNTEAFF
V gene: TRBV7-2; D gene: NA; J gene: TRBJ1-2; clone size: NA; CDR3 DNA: TGTGCCAGCAGTTTGGTAGGGGGGAATCGAGTCTATGGCTACACCTTC; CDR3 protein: CASSLVGGNRVYGYTF
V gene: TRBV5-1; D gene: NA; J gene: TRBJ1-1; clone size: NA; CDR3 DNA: TGCGCCAGCAGCTTGATGTCGAACACTGAAGCTTTCTTT; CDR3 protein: CASSLMSNTEAFF
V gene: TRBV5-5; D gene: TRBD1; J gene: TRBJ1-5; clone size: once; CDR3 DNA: TGTGCCAGCAGCTTGGACGACAGGGGTGATCAGCCCCAGCATTTT; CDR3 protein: CASSLDDRGDQPQHF
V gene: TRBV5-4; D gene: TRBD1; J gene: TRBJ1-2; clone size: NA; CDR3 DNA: TGTGCCAGCACCTTTTCCTCCGGGACAGCCTATGGCTACACCTTC; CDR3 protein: CASTFSSGTAYGYTF
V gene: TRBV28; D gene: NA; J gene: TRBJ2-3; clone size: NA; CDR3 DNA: TGTGCCAGCAGTTTATCCCAGGGCCCAGATACGCAGTATTTT; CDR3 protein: CASSLSQGPDTQYF
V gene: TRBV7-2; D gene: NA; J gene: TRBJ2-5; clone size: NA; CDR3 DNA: TGTGCCAGCAGCCCCGGGAGCGCCCCAGAGACCCAGTACTTC; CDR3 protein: CASSPGSAPETQYF
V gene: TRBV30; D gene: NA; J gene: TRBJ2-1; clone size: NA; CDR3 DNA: TGTGCCTGGAGGTCGGAGTACAATGAGCAGTTCTTC; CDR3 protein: CAWRSEYNEQFF
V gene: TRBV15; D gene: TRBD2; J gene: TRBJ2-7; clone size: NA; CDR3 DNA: TGTGCCACCAGCAGAGGAGAAGCCGGGACTACCTACGAGCAGTACTTC; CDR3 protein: CATSRGEAGTTYEQYF
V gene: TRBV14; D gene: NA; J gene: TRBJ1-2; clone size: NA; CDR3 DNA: TGTGCCAGCAGCCTACGAACAGGGTATGGCTACACCTTC; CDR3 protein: CASSLRTGYGYTF
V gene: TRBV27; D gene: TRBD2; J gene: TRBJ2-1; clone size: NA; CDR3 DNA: TGTGCCAGCAGTTCCTGGACTAGCGGGGGGTCCTACAATGAGCAGTTCTTC; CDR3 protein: CASSSWTSGGSYNEQFF
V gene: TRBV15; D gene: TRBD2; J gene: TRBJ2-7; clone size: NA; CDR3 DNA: TGTGCCACCAGCAGAGATACGCTAGCGGGGGGCCTTCGGAACTTC; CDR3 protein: CATSRDTLAGGLRNF
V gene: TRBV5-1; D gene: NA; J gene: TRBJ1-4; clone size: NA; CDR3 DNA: TGCGCCAGCAGCTTGTCGGCAGAGAGCTATGAAAAACTGTTTTTT; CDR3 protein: CASSLSAESYEKLFF
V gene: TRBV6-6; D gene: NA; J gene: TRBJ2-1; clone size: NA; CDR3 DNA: TGTGCCACCGGACAGAACCTCTACAATGAGCAGTTCTTC; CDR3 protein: CATGQNLYNEQFF
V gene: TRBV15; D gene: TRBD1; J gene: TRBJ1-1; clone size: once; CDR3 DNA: TGTGCCACCAGCCCTATCGGACAGGCGGGGAACACTGAAGCTTTCTTT; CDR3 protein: CATSPIGQAGNTEAFF
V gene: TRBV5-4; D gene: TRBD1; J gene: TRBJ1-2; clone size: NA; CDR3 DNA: TGTGCCAGCAGCCAGGACAGGGTTCACTATGGCTACACCTTC; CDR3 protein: CASSQDRVHYGYTF